Reported below is one T cell receptor beta chain. The germline V gene has CDR1 MNHEY and CDR2 SVGAGI. The CDR3 consists of 14 residues. The V and J ends lost 0 bases and 6 bases, in that order; junction bases with no gene match: 0. These data come from a study of cytomegalovirus exposure and HLA in healthy donors. A multiplex PCR was run with 60 Vbeta primers and 13 Jbeta primers. TCRdb's copy holds only in-frame clones and misses some; the assay was immunoSEQ multiplex PCR. The data contain under 100,000 clones, around 85% of them singletons. The TCR comes from a human donor in good health. The chain links TRBV6-5 to TRBJ2-1; TRBD1 aligns across 9 bases. What was sequenced was PBMCs. CDR3 sequence (DNA): TGTGCCAGCAGTTACTCGGGACAGGGCAATGAGCAGTTCTTC. This encodes CASSYSGQGNEQFF.